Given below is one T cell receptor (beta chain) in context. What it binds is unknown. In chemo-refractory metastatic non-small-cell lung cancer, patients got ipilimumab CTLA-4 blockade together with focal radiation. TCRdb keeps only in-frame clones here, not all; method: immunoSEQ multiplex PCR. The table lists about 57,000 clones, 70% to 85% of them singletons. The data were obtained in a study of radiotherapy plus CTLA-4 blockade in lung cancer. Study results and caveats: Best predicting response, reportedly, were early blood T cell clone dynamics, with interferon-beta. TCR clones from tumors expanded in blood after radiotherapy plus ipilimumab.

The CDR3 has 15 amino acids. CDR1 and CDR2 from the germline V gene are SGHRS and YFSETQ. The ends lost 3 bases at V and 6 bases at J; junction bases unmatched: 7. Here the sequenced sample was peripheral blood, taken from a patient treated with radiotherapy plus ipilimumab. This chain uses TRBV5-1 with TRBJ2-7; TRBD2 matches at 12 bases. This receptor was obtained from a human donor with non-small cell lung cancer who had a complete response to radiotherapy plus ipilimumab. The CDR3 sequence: CASSSASGGAPEQYF. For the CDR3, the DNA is TGCGCCAGCAGCTCTGCTAGCGGGGGGGCTCCCGAGCAGTACTTC.